The 18 T cell receptor beta chains below were found in one sample sequenced in a study of Tregs in tolerant kidney transplant recipients. Method: immunoSEQ multiplex PCR; TCRdb's copy keeps in-frame clones and lacks some. The sample has approximately 260,000 clones, 80% to 85% seen once. Sequencing was performed on CD4+ T cells from blood. All receptors derive from a human donor in good health.

The V and J genes are TRBV19 and TRBJ2-1; the match to TRBD2 covers 13 bases. Trimming removed 6 bases from V and 3 bases from J; junction bases left unmatched: 5. CDR1 and CDR2 (germline): LNHDA, SQIVND (reference sequence). The CDR3 spans 16 residues. The CDR3 is CASRGLAGENYNEQFF. Written as DNA, the CDR3 is TGTGCCAGTAGAGGACTAGCGGGAGAGAACTACAATGAGCAGTTCTTC.

J is TRBJ1-1 and V is TRBV29-1; D unclear. V lost 7 bases and J 4 bases, leaving 16 bases between the germline ends. Per the germline V gene, CDR1 is SQVTM and CDR2 is ANQGSEA. The CDR3 runs 13 residues. In nucleotides, the CDR3 is TGCAGCGCCCGGGAATCACGGGTCACTGAAGCTTTCTTT. Amino acids: CSARESRVTEAFF.

The chain recombines TRBV18 with TRBJ1-6, with D hard to call. This CDR3 spans 14 amino acids. CDR1 is KGHSH and CDR2 is LQKENI in the germline V gene. Trimming removed 3 bases at V and 7 bases at J, with 10 bases between. CDR3 nucleotide sequence: TGTGCCAGCTCACCGTCTGGGGAAAATTCACCCCTCCACTTT. Its translation: CASSPSGENSPLHF.

The chain uses TRBV5-4 and TRBJ2-3; D possibly corresponds to TRBD2 (6 bases). This CDR3 has 15 amino acids. CDR1 is SGHNT, CDR2 YYREEE, per germline (reference sequence). Trimming stripped 3 bases from V and 2 bases from J, with 13 bases between. CDR3 nucleotide sequence: TGTGCCAGCAGCTCCCAAGGAGGGACCACAGATACGCAGTATTTT. It encodes CASSSQGGTTDTQYF.

The chain combines TRBV4-1 with TRBJ1-2, with D possibly TRBD1 on 5 matching bases. CDR1 is MGHRA and CDR2 is YSYEKL in the germline V gene. The CDR3 runs 15 residues. V was trimmed by 0 bases and J by 5 bases, leaving 13 bases between them. The CDR3 bases are TGCGCCAGCAGCCAAGAAGGCAGGGTAGAATATGGCTACACCTTC. Its translation is CASSQEGRVEYGYTF.

This rearrangement joins TRBV7-2 to TRBJ2-6; no firm D call. The CDR3 is 14 residues long. In germline, CDR1 is SGHTA, CDR2 FQGNSA. V gave up 10 bases and J gave up 4 bases, with 14 bases separating them. In DNA, the CDR3 is TGTGCCAACAAGGATCCAGGAGGGGCCAACGTCCTGACTTTC. As protein: CANKDPGGANVLTF.

This chain links TRBV21-1 with TRBJ1-3. TRBV21-1 has pseudogene status. This CDR3 contains 17 residues. The CDR3 DNA is TGTGCCAGCAGCAAGGGGGGGGCACAGGGACGTGGAAACACCATATATTTT. Translated: CASSKGGAQGRGNTIYF.

V is TRBV2 and J is TRBJ1-6, with TRBD1 matching over 10 bases. The CDR3 spans 13 residues. V lost 6 bases and J lost 14; bases outside the gene matches: 7. The V gene's germline CDR1 is SNHLY and CDR2 FYNNEI. CDR3 protein: CASRGTGATALHF. CDR3 DNA sequence: TGTGCCAGCAGAGGGACAGGGGCCACTGCCCTCCACTTT.

The V gene is TRBV10-2, the J gene TRBJ2-2; a possible D gene is TRBD2 (7 bases). Trimming removed 8 bases from V and 3 bases from J, with 19 bases in between. Germline lookup yields CDR1 WSHSY and CDR2 SAAADI. The CDR3 runs to 16 residues. CDR3 amino acids: CASSRSGGPYTGELFF. The CDR3, as DNA: TGCGCCAGCTCCAGATCCGGGGGGCCTTACACCGGGGAGCTGTTTTTT.

V gene TRBV4-2 combines with J gene TRBJ2-5, with D perhaps assigned TRBD1 or TRBD2 (6 bases each). The CDR3 is made up of 15 amino acids. The germline V gene encodes CDR1 LGHNA and CDR2 YNFKEQ. The V gene lost 0 bases and the J gene lost 4 bases, with 12 bases spanning the gap. DNA of the CDR3: TGTGCCAGCAGCCAAGAAAGGGGGGTGGTAGAGACCCAGTACTTC. Amino acids: CASSQERGVVETQYF.

This clone is a singleton in its sample. The chain uses TRBV2 and TRBJ2-7; 10 bases align to TRBD2. Germline V gives CDR1 SNHLY, CDR2 FYNNEI. This CDR3 spans 14 amino acids. V was pared by 4 bases and J by 3 bases, with 3 bases of the junction left unmatched. The CDR3 loop reads CASSVSGRGYEQYF. The DNA for the CDR3 is TGTGCCAGCAGTGTGAGCGGGAGGGGCTACGAGCAGTACTTC.

This clone has only one observation. Written as DNA, the CDR3 is TGTGCCAGCTCACGCGGGACAGGACTGATCATGAACACTGAAGCTTTCTTT. It yields the protein CASSRGTGLIMNTEAFF. V usage is TRBV18 and J usage is TRBJ1-1; 8 bases are a match to TRBD1. The CDR3 is 17 amino acids. J lost 0 bases, V lost 4 bases, and 10 bases had no gene match. Looked up from germline, CDR1 is KGHSH and CDR2 is LQKENI.

V and J are TRBV6-5 and TRBJ1-1, with D perhaps TRBD1 (5 bases). This CDR3 is 15 amino acids long. The germline V and J ends were trimmed by 5 bases and 0 bases, with 13 bases remaining between them. Germline V gives CDR1 MNHEY, CDR2 SVGAGI. CDR3 protein: CASSPIRGVNTEAFF. The CDR3, as DNA: TGTGCCAGCAGTCCCATAAGAGGGGTGAACACTGAAGCTTTCTTT.

The chain combines TRBV7-6 with TRBJ1-1; TRBD1 might be the D (6 bases). The V gene's germline CDR1 is SGHVS and CDR2 FNYEAQ. The CDR3 runs to 15 residues. Trimming removed 5 bases at V and 1 base at J, with 14 bases between. This CDR3 reads CASSQRPRGNTEAFF. The CDR3 DNA sequence: TGTGCCAGCAGCCAACGCCCCAGGGGGAACACTGAAGCTTTCTTT.

This sequence joins TRBV13 and TRBJ2-3; 11 nucleotides agree with TRBD2. The trim removed 2 bases at V and 0 bases at J, leaving 7 bases unmatched. Germline V gene sequence: CDR1 PRHDT, CDR2 FYEKMQ (reference sequence). The CDR3 has 18 amino acids. The CDR3 sequence is CASSLTIGTSGSTDTQYF. CDR3 DNA sequence: TGTGCCAGCAGCTTAACAATCGGGACTAGCGGCAGCACAGATACGCAGTATTTT.

V is TRBV11-2 and J is TRBJ2-5, with 7 bases matching TRBD2. Matching the DNA end better, TRBJ2-7 makes the J call doubtful. The germline gives CDR1 SGHAT, CDR2 FQNNGV. The CDR3 length is 15 residues. DNA for the CDR3: TGTGCCAGCAGCTTAAGTGGGAGGGCCCCACACGAGCAGTACTTC. It specifies CASSLSGRAPHEQYF.

This clone has just a few counts. V and J are TRBV21-1 and TRBJ2-4; the table's TRBD2 call for D was not verified on the DNA. TRBV21-1 is designated a pseudogene. The CDR3 sequence is 19 residues long. The CDR3 sequence: CASSKTPSGRILAKNIQYF. In DNA form, the CDR3 reads TGTGCCAGCAGCAAAACCCCTAGCGGACGGATCTTAGCCAAAAACATTCAGTACTTC.

The chain has TRBV5-1 and TRBJ1-1; the D is unclear. The germline CDR1 and CDR2 sequences are SGHRS and YFSETQ. V was clipped by 0 bases and J by 2 bases, with 8 bases between them. This CDR3 has 14 amino acids. The CDR3 region is CASSLAEGNTEAFF. The CDR3 bases are TGCGCCAGCAGCTTGGCCGAAGGTAACACTGAAGCTTTCTTT.